This is a list of T cell receptor beta chains from one sample in a study of blood T cell repertoires in COVID-19. Data came from immunoSEQ multiplex PCR; TCRdb stores just in-frame clones and leaves some out. The data show some 100,000 clones, under 90% seen once. The sample was peripheral blood. All receptors derive from a human donor in a cohort sampled during active COVID-19. The CDR3 runs from the conserved cysteine through the conserved F or W. A D gene is named only where the DNA matches it firmly. A clone size is listed for some rows: how often the clone was seen (once, few, many), or a class if it is expanded.

D gene,J gene,clone size,V gene,CDR3 protein,CDR3 DNA
.,TRBJ2-1,.,TRBV12-1,CASTVREFF,TGTGCCAGCACAGTCAGGGAGTTCTTC
.,TRBJ2-1,.,TRBV30,CAWSVLSNEQFF,TGTGCCTGGAGTGTACTTTCCAATGAGCAGTTCTTC
.,TRBJ1-1,.,TRBV7-9,CASSFFRANTEAFF,TGTGCCAGCAGCTTTTTCAGGGCGAACACTGAAGCTTTCTTT
.,TRBJ2-6,.,TRBV7-2,CASSPQSTANSGANVLTF,TGTGCCAGCAGCCCACAGTCGACAGCTAACTCTGGGGCCAACGTCCTGACTTTC
.,TRBJ1-6,.,TRBV5-4,CASSSSSGYNSPLHF,TGTGCCAGCAGCTCTTCCTCGGGGTATAATTCACCCCTCCACTTT
TRBD1,TRBJ1-5,.,TRBV7-2,CASSRTGISNQPQHF,TGTGCCAGCAGCCGGACAGGGATTAGCAATCAGCCCCAGCATTTT
TRBD1,TRBJ2-5,.,TRBV11-2,CASSYGTEETQYF,TGTGCCAGCAGCTACGGGACAGAGGAGACCCAGTACTTC
.,TRBJ2-1,.,TRBV4-3,CASSQVPPNEQFF,TGCGCCAGCAGCCAAGTCCCTCCGAATGAGCAGTTCTTC
.,TRBJ2-2,many,TRBV14,CASSQMVVAGELFF,TGTGCCAGCAGCCAGATGGTAGTGGCCGGGGAGCTGTTTTTT
.,TRBJ2-7,.,TRBV6-2/TRBV6-3,CASSHPAVNYEQYF,TGTGCCAGCAGTCACCCGGCGGTGAACTACGAGCAGTACTTC
TRBD2,TRBJ2-1,.,TRBV6-5,CASSYYRGGTNEQFF,TGTGCCAGCAGTTACTATCGGGGGGGCACCAATGAGCAGTTCTTC
TRBD1,TRBJ1-2,.,TRBV5-4,CASSRDSIGYTF,TGTGCCAGCAGCCGGGACAGTATTGGCTACACCTTC
TRBD1,TRBJ2-1,.,TRBV10-3,CAIQGPFRNEQFF,TGTGCCATACAGGGGCCCTTTCGTAATGAGCAGTTCTTC
TRBD2,TRBJ2-7,.,TRBV6-5,CASSLLWDYSYEQYF,TGTGCCAGCAGCCTTCTCTGGGACTATTCCTACGAGCAGTACTTC
TRBD1,TRBJ1-6,.,TRBV7-9,CASSRQGADSPLHF,TGTGCCAGCAGCAGACAGGGGGCCGATTCACCCCTCCACTTT
TRBD2,TRBJ2-7,.,TRBV6-2/TRBV6-3,CASSRLAGTNEQYF,TGTGCCAGCAGCCGACTAGCGGGAACGAACGAGCAGTACTTC
.,TRBJ1-5,.,TRBV19,CASSTRDKASGNQPQHF,TGTGCCAGTAGTACTCGGGACAAGGCGAGCGGCAATCAGCCCCAGCATTTT
.,TRBJ2-7,once,TRBV6-1,CASSEEGGNEQYF,TGTGCCAGCAGTGAAGAAGGAGGCAACGAGCAGTACTTC
TRBD2,TRBJ2-3,.,TRBV19,CASGGRFYTQYF,TGTGCCAGTGGCGGGAGATTCTATACGCAGTATTTT
TRBD1,TRBJ1-1,.,TRBV10-2,CASADRVGTEAFF,TGCGCCAGCGCGGACAGGGTCGGGACTGAAGCTTTCTTT
TRBD1,TRBJ2-5,.,TRBV6-2/TRBV6-3,CASSYLFRDRRYQETQYF,TGTGCCAGCAGTTACTTGTTCCGGGACAGGCGTTACCAAGAGACCCAGTACTTC
.,TRBJ2-1,.,TRBV7-2,CASSQEVGLNEQFF,TGTGCCAGCAGCCAGGAGGTTGGACTCAATGAGCAGTTCTTC
TRBD1,TRBJ2-7,.,TRBV5-1,CASSLWTGDSYEQYF,TGCGCCAGCAGCCTCTGGACAGGGGACTCCTACGAGCAGTACTTC
.,TRBJ2-7,.,TRBV7-9,CASSLAGPGGYEQYF,TGTGCCAGCAGCTTAGCAGGCCCCGGGGGCTACGAGCAGTACTTC
.,TRBJ2-3,.,TRBV5-1,CASSLKVLGPDTQYF,TGCGCCAGCAGCTTGAAAGTTTTGGGGCCAGATACGCAGTATTTT
TRBD1,TRBJ1-4,.,TRBV9,CASSVGGTGNEKLFF,TGTGCCAGCAGCGTAGGGGGGACAGGGAATGAAAAACTGTTTTTT
.,TRBJ1-2,once,TRBV29-1,CSVVRSHGYTF,TGCAGCGTTGTACGAAGCCATGGCTACACCTTC
TRBD2,TRBJ2-3,.,TRBV10-3,CAIRGGAGGHTDTQYF,TGTGCCATCAGAGGTGGAGCGGGGGGGCACACAGATACGCAGTATTTT
TRBD2,TRBJ2-1,.,TRBV5-1,CASTLRGGSEQFF,TGCGCCAGCACCCTAAGGGGCGGGAGTGAGCAGTTCTTC
TRBD2,TRBJ2-2,few,TRBV5-1,CASSPIAGAGGTGELFF,TGCGCCAGCAGCCCGATAGCGGGAGCGGGGGGAACCGGGGAGCTGTTTTTT